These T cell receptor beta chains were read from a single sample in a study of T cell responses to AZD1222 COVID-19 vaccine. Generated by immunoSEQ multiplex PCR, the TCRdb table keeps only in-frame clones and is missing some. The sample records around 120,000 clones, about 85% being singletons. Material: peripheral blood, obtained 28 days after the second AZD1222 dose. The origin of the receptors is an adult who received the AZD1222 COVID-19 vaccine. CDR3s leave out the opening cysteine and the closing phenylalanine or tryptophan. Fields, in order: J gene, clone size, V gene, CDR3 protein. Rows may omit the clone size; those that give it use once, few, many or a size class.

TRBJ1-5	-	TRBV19	ASSGDSPGPQH
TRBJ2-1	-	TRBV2	ASSWGSPSGGARNEQF
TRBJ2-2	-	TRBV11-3	ASSSGRGELF
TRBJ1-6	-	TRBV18	ASSPGTSGDSPLH
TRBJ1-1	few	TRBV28	ASSLDLNTEAF
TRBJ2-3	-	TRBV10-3	AISSASGGSTDTQY
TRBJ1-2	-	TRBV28	ASSLLPRIYGYT
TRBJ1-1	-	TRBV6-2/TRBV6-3	ASSYRTGNTEAF
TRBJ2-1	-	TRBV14	ASTTSGGAGEQF
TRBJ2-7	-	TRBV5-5	ASSSPTGTGSDEQY
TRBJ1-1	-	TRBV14	ASSQGIINTEAF
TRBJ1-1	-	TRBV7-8	ASSLRQGANTEAF
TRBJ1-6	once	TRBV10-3	AISEGDSSNSPLH
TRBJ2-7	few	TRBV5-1	ASSLDRVVYEQY
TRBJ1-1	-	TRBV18	ASSPPLSSLMNTEAF
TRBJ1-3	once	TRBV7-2	ASSSTSGALLRNTIY
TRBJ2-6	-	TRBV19	ASSTQGAGANVLT